These T cell receptor beta chains were read from a single sample in a study of metastatic and nonmetastatic thyroid tumors. TCRdb re-clonotyped the PCR reads through MiXCR. Here the sample spans 27,000 or so clones, 15% to 20% being singletons. Sequencing was performed on blood. The receptors shown here come from a male donor with papillary thyroid cancer or a benign thyroid nodule (not recorded which). Some clones in this sample may be carry-over from other donors' samples. Both conserved end residues are part of each CDR3. D genes are given only for firm matches.

>NA|TRBJ1-2|TRBV6-2/TRBV6-3
CASSGMGGYTF
>TRBD2|TRBJ2-1|TRBV6-5
CASSYSTSGNDEQFF
>NA|TRBJ2-3|TRBV24-1
CATSATRGGTQYF
>NA|TRBJ1-2|TRBV6-2/TRBV6-3
CASSWSISGYTF
>NA|TRBJ1-5|TRBV9
CASSATPNQPQHF
>NA|TRBJ1-1|TRBV18
CASSEGSGQTEAFF
>NA|TRBJ2-5|TRBV6-1
CASSPGQQETQYF
>NA|TRBJ2-5|TRBV24-1
CATSDPAQGAFAETQYF
>NA|TRBJ2-7|TRBV9
CASSPNVSPSYEQYF
>TRBD2|TRBJ2-1|TRBV6-1
CASSHGTSGSRFF
>NA|TRBJ2-1|TRBV6-1
CASTWNLGNYQFF
>NA|TRBJ2-5|TRBV19
CASSMKRGVSAETQYF
>TRBD2|TRBJ2-1|TRBV5-6
CASSFIGTSGINEQFF
>TRBD1|TRBJ2-7|TRBV28
CASSFTDRAHEQYF
>NA|TRBJ2-7|TRBV20-1
CSVPPTSGYEQYF
>NA|TRBJ2-7|TRBV28
CASSPDGGGSYEQYF
>NA|TRBJ2-7|TRBV5-1
CASKGRPYEQYF
>NA|TRBJ2-1|TRBV7-6
CASSLDPPSSYNEQFF
>NA|TRBJ2-2|TRBV28
CATGEYGFGELFF
>NA|TRBJ2-2|TRBV19
CASSWGTGELFF
>NA|TRBJ1-6|TRBV6-1
CASCRGHNSPLHF
>TRBD2|TRBJ2-1|TRBV24-1
CATSALLAGSGDEQFF
>NA|TRBJ2-7|TRBV3-1
CASSQVLRSTGEQYF
>TRBD1|TRBJ1-2|TRBV6-5
CASSLMTGGSYGYTF